This T cell receptor (beta chain) was sequenced during a study of read filtering for tumor transcriptome and immune sequencing. Study summary: R-ISS stage counts were 8 for I, about 15 for II, 6 or 7 for III.

This CDR3 is built from 16 residues. V shed 1 base, J shed 3 bases, and the junction held 7 bases outside the gene matches. The V gene's germline CDR1 is SEHNR and CDR2 FQNEAQ (reference sequence). The library was built from about 370 ng RNA with molecular barcoded adaptors for alpha/delta and beta/gamma chains. From the reads, TCRdb called clonotypes with MiXCR, one entry per CDR3 protein. The sample records some 30,000 distinct CDR3 sequences, less than 20% being singletons. Sequencing used a population of CD138-negative cells sorted from bone marrow. The rearrangement joins TRBV7-9 to TRBJ2-5; 8 bases map to TRBD2. The receptor was derived from a donor over 35 with multiple myeloma. In DNA form, the CDR3 reads TGTGCCAGCAGCTTAGTTCCGACTAGCGACAAAGAGACCCAGTACTTC. Residues: CASSLVPTSDKETQYF.